This T cell receptor beta chain was identified during a study of cytomegalovirus exposure and HLA in healthy donors. Findings and caveats of the study: In vitro work confirmed that a few CMV-associated chains recognize CMV antigens. Many donors shared some public TCRs, even though most TCR sequences were rare. Reportedly, cytomegalovirus status was diagnosed with high sensitivity and specificity. It was approximately 160 TCR beta chains that were listed as cytomegalovirus-associated.

As to this clone: Its antigen remains unknown.

J gave up 2 bases and V 2 bases, and 6 bases lay outside the gene matches. CDR3 length equals 16 residues. Germline V gives CDR1 LGHNA, CDR2 YSLEER. Measured with immunoSEQ multiplex PCR; TCRdb has only the in-frame clones, and not every one. The sample yields more than 250,000 clones, around 90% seen once. The chain has TRBV4-3 and TRBJ2-7; 10 nucleotides align to TRBD2. The receptor comes from a woman in her twenties or thirties in good health and CMV-seropositive. The sample comprised PBMCs. CDR3 residues: CASSQFASGGTYEQYF. The DNA for the CDR3 is TGCGCCAGCAGCCAATTCGCTAGCGGGGGAACCTACGAGCAGTACTTC.